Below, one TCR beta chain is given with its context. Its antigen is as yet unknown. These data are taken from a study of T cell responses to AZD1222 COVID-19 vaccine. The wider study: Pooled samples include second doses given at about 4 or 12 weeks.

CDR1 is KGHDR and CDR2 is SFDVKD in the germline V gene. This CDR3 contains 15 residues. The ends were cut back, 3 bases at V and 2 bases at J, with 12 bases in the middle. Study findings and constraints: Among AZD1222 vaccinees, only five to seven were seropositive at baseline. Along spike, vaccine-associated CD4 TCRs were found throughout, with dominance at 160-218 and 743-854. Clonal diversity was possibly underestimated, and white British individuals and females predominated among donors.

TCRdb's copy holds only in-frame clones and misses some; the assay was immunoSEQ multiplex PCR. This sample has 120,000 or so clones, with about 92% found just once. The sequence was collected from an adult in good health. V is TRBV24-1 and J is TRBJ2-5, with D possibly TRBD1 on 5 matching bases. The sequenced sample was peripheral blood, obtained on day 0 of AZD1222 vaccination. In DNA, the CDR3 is TGTGCCACCAGTGATGCCAGGGTCCTGCAAGAGACCCAGTACTTC. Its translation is CATSDARVLQETQYF.